These T cell receptor beta chains were read from a single sample in a study of T cell clones after liver transplantation. The method was immunoSEQ multiplex PCR; TCRdb's version includes in-frame clones alone and lacks a portion of them. The sample has 65,000 to 70,000 clones; about 92% are singletons. Material: CD4+ T cells from blood, obtained 25 months after liver transplant. All receptors derive from a human patient who received a liver transplant. Some T cells may have originated in the graft donor. Both conserved end residues are part of each CDR3. Fields, in order: J gene, V gene, clone size, D gene, CDR3 protein, CDR3 DNA. D genes are given only for firm matches. The size of a clone is reported for some rows only, either as once, few or many, or as a class for expanded clones.

j_call: TRBJ1-4
v_call: TRBV15
clone_size: .
d_call: .
cdr3_aa: CATSGVGVGKLFF
cdr3_nt: TGTGCCACCAGCGGCGTGGGGGTGGGAAAACTGTTTTTT

j_call: TRBJ2-1
v_call: TRBV27
clone_size: once
d_call: TRBD2
cdr3_aa: CASSLKGGRAYNEQFF
cdr3_nt: TGTGCCAGCAGTTTAAAGGGCGGGAGGGCCTACAATGAGCAGTTCTTC

j_call: TRBJ2-1
v_call: TRBV21-1
clone_size: few
d_call: .
cdr3_aa: CASSPPGTSYNEQFF
cdr3_nt: TGTGCCAGCTCACCGCCAGGGACTAGCTACAATGAGCAGTTCTTC

j_call: TRBJ2-1
v_call: TRBV5-8
clone_size: few
d_call: .
cdr3_aa: CASSLVGALHNEQFF
cdr3_nt: TGTGCCAGCAGCTTGGTGGGGGCCCTTCACAATGAGCAGTTCTTC

j_call: TRBJ1-2
v_call: TRBV19
clone_size: .
d_call: .
cdr3_aa: CASSITPGNYGYTF
cdr3_nt: TGTGCCAGTAGTATCACCCCGGGGAACTATGGCTACACCTTC

j_call: TRBJ2-5
v_call: TRBV27
clone_size: .
d_call: TRBD2
cdr3_aa: CASSFSLAGWQETQYF
cdr3_nt: TGTGCCAGCAGTTTTTCCCTAGCGGGATGGCAAGAGACCCAGTACTTC

j_call: TRBJ1-1
v_call: TRBV7-3
clone_size: .
d_call: .
cdr3_aa: CASSPPASAAFF
cdr3_nt: TGTGCCAGCAGCCCGCCGGCCTCGGCGGCTTTCTTT

j_call: TRBJ1-2
v_call: TRBV7-8
clone_size: .
d_call: TRBD1
cdr3_aa: CASSLARGQGHGYTF
cdr3_nt: TGTGCCAGCAGCTTAGCCAGAGGACAGGGTCATGGCTACACCTTC

j_call: TRBJ2-5
v_call: TRBV18
clone_size: .
d_call: .
cdr3_aa: CASSPLQGEQTQYF
cdr3_nt: TGTGCCAGCTCACCGTTGCAGGGAGAACAGACCCAGTACTTC

j_call: TRBJ2-3
v_call: TRBV4-2
clone_size: .
d_call: .
cdr3_aa: CASSHEVGDTQYF
cdr3_nt: TGTGCCAGCAGCCACGAGGTTGGAGATACGCAGTATTTT

j_call: TRBJ1-5
v_call: TRBV18
clone_size: .
d_call: .
cdr3_aa: CASSLDRNQPQHF
cdr3_nt: TGTGCCAGCTCACTAGACAGAAATCAGCCCCAGCATTTT

j_call: TRBJ1-3
v_call: TRBV6-1
clone_size: once
d_call: .
cdr3_aa: CASTISGNTIYF
cdr3_nt: TGTGCCAGCACCATCTCTGGAAACACCATATATTTT

j_call: TRBJ2-1
v_call: TRBV27
clone_size: .
d_call: TRBD2
cdr3_aa: CASSAWTGTTNNEQFF
cdr3_nt: TGTGCCAGCAGTGCCTGGACCGGGACTACCAACAATGAGCAGTTCTTC

j_call: TRBJ1-5
v_call: TRBV9
clone_size: .
d_call: .
cdr3_aa: CASSRGSGQPQHF
cdr3_nt: TGTGCCAGCAGCCGAGGGTCCGGTCAGCCCCAGCATTTT

j_call: TRBJ1-5
v_call: TRBV29-1
clone_size: once
d_call: TRBD1
cdr3_aa: CSAGQGKQPQHF
cdr3_nt: TGCAGCGCTGGACAGGGGAAACAGCCCCAGCATTTT

j_call: TRBJ1-1
v_call: TRBV5-4
clone_size: .
d_call: TRBD1
cdr3_aa: CASSLGRRTGRGTEAFF
cdr3_nt: TGTGCCAGCAGCCTCGGGAGGAGGACAGGCCGGGGCACTGAAGCTTTCTTT

j_call: TRBJ2-1
v_call: TRBV2
clone_size: few
d_call: TRBD1
cdr3_aa: CANKRTGWAREQFF
cdr3_nt: TGTGCCAACAAAAGGACAGGGTGGGCTCGTGAGCAGTTCTTC

j_call: TRBJ2-7
v_call: TRBV7-2
clone_size: .
d_call: .
cdr3_aa: CASSRPTTYEQYF
cdr3_nt: TGTGCCAGCAGCCGCCCCACTACCTACGAGCAGTACTTC

j_call: TRBJ1-1
v_call: TRBV30
clone_size: .
d_call: .
cdr3_aa: CAWSVGAGSTEAFF
cdr3_nt: TGTGCCTGGAGTGTTGGGGCAGGGAGTACTGAAGCTTTCTTT

j_call: TRBJ2-5
v_call: TRBV28
clone_size: .
d_call: TRBD2
cdr3_aa: CASSLSRGAGLPETQYF
cdr3_nt: TGTGCCAGCAGTTTATCTCGGGGAGCGGGACTTCCAGAGACCCAGTACTTC

j_call: TRBJ1-1
v_call: TRBV19
clone_size: once
d_call: TRBD1
cdr3_aa: CASRRDEGAFDTEAFF
cdr3_nt: TGTGCCAGTAGAAGGGATGAGGGGGCTTTCGACACTGAAGCTTTCTTT

j_call: TRBJ1-2
v_call: TRBV15
clone_size: .
d_call: .
cdr3_aa: CATSSRRGDYTF
cdr3_nt: TGTGCCACCAGCAGCCGAAGGGGGGACTACACCTTC

j_call: TRBJ2-6
v_call: TRBV9
clone_size: .
d_call: .
cdr3_aa: CASSVRGDSGANVLTF
cdr3_nt: TGTGCCAGCAGCGTCCGGGGAGACTCTGGGGCCAACGTCCTGACTTTC

j_call: TRBJ1-2
v_call: TRBV7-9
clone_size: .
d_call: .
cdr3_aa: CASSRNREGYTF
cdr3_nt: TGTGCCAGCAGCCGCAACAGGGAGGGCTACACCTTC

j_call: TRBJ2-7
v_call: TRBV2
clone_size: .
d_call: .
cdr3_aa: CASSVEQGSYEQYF
cdr3_nt: TGTGCCAGCAGTGTAGAGCAGGGATCCTACGAGCAGTACTTC

j_call: TRBJ2-7
v_call: TRBV2
clone_size: .
d_call: .
cdr3_aa: CASSDMAGGSYEQYF
cdr3_nt: TGTGCCAGCAGTGACATGGCGGGCGGCTCCTACGAGCAGTACTTC

j_call: TRBJ2-1
v_call: TRBV27
clone_size: .
d_call: TRBD2
cdr3_aa: CASRDRKRETSYNEQFF
cdr3_nt: TGTGCCAGCAGGGACAGAAAGCGGGAGACGTCCTACAATGAGCAGTTCTTC

j_call: TRBJ1-2
v_call: TRBV9
clone_size: .
d_call: TRBD1
cdr3_aa: CASSVETGGYGYTF
cdr3_nt: TGTGCCAGCAGCGTAGAGACAGGGGGCTATGGCTACACCTTC

j_call: TRBJ2-3
v_call: TRBV12-1
clone_size: .
d_call: .
cdr3_aa: CASSARTTTDTQYF
cdr3_nt: TGTGCCAGCAGCGCCCGGACTACCACGGATACGCAGTATTTT

j_call: TRBJ2-7
v_call: TRBV29-1
clone_size: .
d_call: TRBD2
cdr3_aa: CSVAGTSGSLYEQYF
cdr3_nt: TGCAGCGTCGCCGGGACTAGCGGGAGTCTCTACGAGCAGTACTTC

j_call: TRBJ2-5
v_call: TRBV18
clone_size: .
d_call: .
cdr3_aa: CASSPLGGYQETQYF
cdr3_nt: TGTGCCAGCTCACCCCTCGGGGGTTACCAAGAGACCCAGTACTTC

j_call: TRBJ1-6
v_call: TRBV30
clone_size: .
d_call: .
cdr3_aa: CAWSPTGNSPLHF
cdr3_nt: TGTGCCTGGAGTCCGACAGGCAATTCACCCCTCCACTTT

j_call: TRBJ1-4
v_call: TRBV18
clone_size: .
d_call: TRBD1
cdr3_aa: CASSPRQGANEKLFF
cdr3_nt: TGTGCCAGCTCGCCTAGACAGGGAGCTAATGAAAAACTGTTTTTT

j_call: TRBJ1-5
v_call: TRBV7-2
clone_size: .
d_call: .
cdr3_aa: CASSNRNQPQHF
cdr3_nt: TGTGCCAGCAGCAACAGAAATCAGCCCCAGCATTTT

j_call: TRBJ2-3
v_call: TRBV15
clone_size: .
d_call: .
cdr3_aa: CATKAGASRADTQYF
cdr3_nt: TGTGCCACCAAGGCAGGGGCTAGCCGGGCAGATACGCAGTATTTT

j_call: TRBJ2-7
v_call: TRBV2
clone_size: .
d_call: TRBD1
cdr3_aa: CASTQGYEQYF
cdr3_nt: TGTGCCAGCACACAGGGGTACGAGCAGTACTTC

j_call: TRBJ2-1
v_call: TRBV2
clone_size: .
d_call: TRBD1
cdr3_aa: CASSAVGGPYNEQFF
cdr3_nt: TGTGCCAGCAGTGCCGTAGGGGGCCCTTACAATGAGCAGTTCTTC

j_call: TRBJ2-1
v_call: TRBV29-1
clone_size: .
d_call: TRBD1
cdr3_aa: CSVEGDRGFNEQFF
cdr3_nt: TGCAGCGTTGAGGGGGACAGGGGATTCAATGAGCAGTTCTTC

j_call: TRBJ2-3
v_call: TRBV19
clone_size: once
d_call: TRBD2
cdr3_aa: CASSIRGLAVNTDTQYF
cdr3_nt: TGTGCCAGTAGTATCCGCGGTCTAGCGGTAAACACAGATACGCAGTATTTT

j_call: TRBJ2-3
v_call: TRBV2
clone_size: .
d_call: .
cdr3_aa: CASSDRQGITDTQYF
cdr3_nt: TGTGCCAGCAGTGACAGGCAGGGGATCACAGATACGCAGTATTTT

j_call: TRBJ1-3
v_call: TRBV18
clone_size: .
d_call: TRBD1
cdr3_aa: CASSPTPDRAGNTIYF
cdr3_nt: TGTGCCAGCTCACCAACCCCGGACAGGGCTGGAAACACCATATATTTT

j_call: TRBJ2-4
v_call: TRBV7-8
clone_size: .
d_call: TRBD2
cdr3_aa: CASSLALAGALPGIQYF
cdr3_nt: TGTGCCAGCAGCTTAGCCCTAGCGGGAGCCCTCCCTGGCATTCAGTACTTC

j_call: TRBJ2-1
v_call: TRBV7-8
clone_size: .
d_call: TRBD2
cdr3_aa: CASSLAGLAGRYNEQFF
cdr3_nt: TGTGCCAGCAGCTTAGCGGGACTAGCGGGACGGTACAATGAGCAGTTCTTC

j_call: TRBJ2-7
v_call: TRBV19
clone_size: .
d_call: TRBD1
cdr3_aa: CASPTGDPKYF
cdr3_nt: TGTGCCAGCCCAACAGGGGATCCCAAGTACTTC

j_call: TRBJ1-5
v_call: TRBV5-1
clone_size: .
d_call: TRBD1
cdr3_aa: CASSPTGGSDQPQHF
cdr3_nt: TGCGCCAGCAGCCCGACAGGGGGCTCGGATCAGCCCCAGCATTTT

j_call: TRBJ2-3
v_call: TRBV5-5
clone_size: .
d_call: .
cdr3_aa: CASSSPGAWTDTQYF
cdr3_nt: TGTGCCAGCAGCTCTCCGGGAGCTTGGACAGATACGCAGTATTTT

j_call: TRBJ1-1
v_call: TRBV5-4
clone_size: .
d_call: .
cdr3_aa: CASASSSGTPGAFF
cdr3_nt: TGTGCCAGCGCTTCCTCCAGTGGGACCCCAGGAGCTTTCTTT

j_call: TRBJ2-5
v_call: TRBV9
clone_size: .
d_call: TRBD2
cdr3_aa: CASSFGLAEETQYF
cdr3_nt: TGTGCCAGCAGCTTTGGACTAGCGGAAGAGACCCAGTACTTC

j_call: TRBJ2-1
v_call: TRBV27
clone_size: .
d_call: .
cdr3_aa: CASSLVAISYNEQFF
cdr3_nt: TGTGCCAGCAGTTTAGTAGCGATCTCCTACAATGAGCAGTTCTTC

j_call: TRBJ2-7
v_call: TRBV4-3
clone_size: .
d_call: TRBD1
cdr3_aa: CASSQDRGRSYEQYF
cdr3_nt: TGCGCCAGCAGCCAAGACAGGGGGCGTTCCTACGAGCAGTACTTC

j_call: TRBJ1-1
v_call: TRBV2
clone_size: .
d_call: .
cdr3_aa: CASSVFSENTEAFF
cdr3_nt: TGTGCCAGCAGTGTTTTTTCGGAGAACACTGAAGCTTTCTTT

j_call: TRBJ2-1
v_call: TRBV9
clone_size: .
d_call: .
cdr3_aa: CASSVSLRDEQFF
cdr3_nt: TGTGCCAGCAGCGTCTCACTAAGGGATGAGCAGTTCTTC

j_call: TRBJ2-2
v_call: TRBV23-1
clone_size: .
d_call: TRBD1
cdr3_aa: CASSRLPLMHTGGECNTGELFF
cdr3_nt: TGCGCCAGCAGTCGACTACCCCTTATGCACACAGGGGGCGAGTGTAACACCGGGGAGCTGTTTTTT

j_call: TRBJ1-2
v_call: TRBV7-8
clone_size: once
d_call: TRBD1
cdr3_aa: CASSPLGIDREVSGYTF
cdr3_nt: TGTGCCAGCAGCCCTTTAGGAATCGACAGGGAAGTTAGTGGCTACACCTTC

j_call: TRBJ2-1
v_call: TRBV29-1
clone_size: .
d_call: TRBD2
cdr3_aa: CSVASGSAYNEQFF
cdr3_nt: TGCAGCGTCGCTAGCGGGTCAGCCTACAATGAGCAGTTCTTC

j_call: TRBJ1-5
v_call: TRBV23-1
clone_size: .
d_call: .
cdr3_aa: CASSQSLPGKDQPQHF
cdr3_nt: TGCGCCAGCAGTCAATCTCTCCCCGGCAAGGATCAGCCCCAGCATTTT

j_call: TRBJ1-2
v_call: TRBV7-2
clone_size: .
d_call: .
cdr3_aa: CASSFYYGYTF
cdr3_nt: TGTGCCAGCAGCTTTTACTATGGCTACACCTTC

j_call: TRBJ2-1
v_call: TRBV7-3
clone_size: .
d_call: TRBD2
cdr3_aa: CASSFSGSSYNEQFF
cdr3_nt: TGTGCCAGCAGCTTCAGCGGGAGCTCCTACAATGAGCAGTTCTTC

j_call: TRBJ2-3
v_call: TRBV15
clone_size: .
d_call: .
cdr3_aa: CATLRPSTDTQYF
cdr3_nt: TGTGCCACCCTCCGGCCGAGCACAGATACGCAGTATTTT

j_call: TRBJ2-7
v_call: TRBV5-5
clone_size: .
d_call: TRBD1
cdr3_aa: CASSGRDRGSYEQYF
cdr3_nt: TGTGCCAGCAGCGGCCGGGACAGGGGATCCTACGAGCAGTACTTC